The present entry profiles one TCR beta chain with its context. The data were produced by immunoSEQ multiplex PCR, yet TCRdb's version contains in-frame clones alone and is incomplete. The sample shows 52,000 or so clones, 78% of them seen only once. CDR1 is SGDLS and CDR2 is YYNGEE in the germline V gene. V shed 3 bases, J shed 4 bases, and the junction held 11 bases outside the gene matches. The CDR3 length is 16 residues. The data derive from a study of blood T cell repertoires in COVID-19. The sequenced sample was peripheral blood. The V and J genes are TRBV9 and TRBJ2-7; 9 bases match TRBD1. The origin of this receptor is a human donor in a cohort sampled during active COVID-19. As DNA, the CDR3 is TGTGCCAGCAGCGCCTCTTTGGGACAGGGAGCATACGAGCAGTACTTC. Translated, it gives CASSASLGQGAYEQYF.